These 9 T cell receptor beta chains came from one sample sequenced in a study of cytomegalovirus exposure and HLA in healthy donors. The PCR had 60 Vbeta and 13 Jbeta primers. The assay was immunoSEQ multiplex PCR, and TCRdb's table has in-frame clones only and misses some. Among some 90,000 clones, 75% to 85% were seen once, and the ten largest hold roughly 32%. Material: PBMCs. The receptors were gathered from a man between 45 and 60 years old in good health and CMV-seropositive.

V and J are TRBV7-9 and TRBJ2-5; 15 positions agree with TRBD2. V dropped 5 bases and J dropped 4; count of bases not matched to a gene: 5. From germline, CDR1 is SEHNR and CDR2 FQNEAQ (reference sequence). This CDR3 region has 16 residues. CDR3: CASSPRTSGGGETQYF. The CDR3 DNA sequence: TGTGCCAGCAGCCCCCGGACTAGCGGGGGGGGAGAGACCCAGTACTTC. Full variable domain (missing parts from reference TRBV7-9 and TRBJ2-5): DTGVSQNPRHKITKRGQNVTFRCDPISEHNRLYWYRQTLGQGPEFLTYFQNEAQLEKSRLLSDRFSAERPKGSFSTLEIQRTEQGDSAMYLCASSPRTSGGGETQYFGPGTRLLVL.

The rearrangement joins TRBV7-9 to TRBJ2-1; 8 bases map to TRBD2. V shed 8 bases and J 6 bases; nucleotides not matched to a gene: 9. The CDR3 totals 14 residues. From germline, CDR1 is SEHNR and CDR2 FQNEAQ (reference sequence). CDR3 in DNA: TGTGCCAGCGGCAGGACTAGCAGGGGCAATGAGCAGTTCTTC. Protein product: CASGRTSRGNEQFF.

The chain has TRBV4-1 and TRBJ2-5, with D tentatively TRBD2 (5 bases). TRBJ2-7 matches the DNA end more closely, so the J call is doubtful. Germline V gene sequence: CDR1 MGHRA, CDR2 YSYEKL. This CDR3 comprises 15 residues. CDR3 nucleotides: TGCGCCAGCAGCCAAGTGCTAGCTGCGACCTACGAGCAGTACTTC. Protein: CASSQVLAATYEQYF.

This clone was observed once. V gene TRBV29-1 combines with J gene TRBJ2-7; no clear D gene. This CDR3 contains 14 residues. Germline assignment: CDR1 SQVTM and CDR2 ANQGSEA. V was trimmed by 5 bases and J by 3 bases, leaving 17 bases between them. CDR3 region: CSVITTRLVYEQYF. CDR3 bases: TGCAGCGTTATCACAACTCGGCTAGTCTACGAGCAGTACTTC.

Within the sample, this clone is medium-sized. The junction differs from germline at one of its ends, possibly a read error. The chain is built from TRBV7-9 and TRBJ2-1; 7 positions agree with TRBD2. Germline assignment: CDR1 SEHNR and CDR2 FQNEAQ (reference sequence). This CDR3 comprises 19 residues. CDR3 sequence: CSSSFSLPEGGILYNEQFF. DNA of the CDR3: TGTTCCAGCAGCTTTTCCCTCCCGGAGGGAGGGATACTTTACAATGAGCAGTTCTTC.

The chain employs TRBV7-8 and TRBJ1-4, with a tentative D call TRBD1 (6 bases). Germline V lookup: CDR1 SGHVS, CDR2 FQNEAQ. This CDR3 is 17 amino acids long. V lost 7 bases, J lost 5 bases, and 23 bases lay in between. In nucleotides, the CDR3 is TGTGCCAGCACCGAACGAGGGCCGAAGGGGGGGAATGAAAAACTGTTTTTT. It specifies CASTERGPKGGNEKLFF.

The chain carries TRBV19 and TRBJ1-5; TRBD1 matches at 9 bases. V trimming: 7 bases; J trimming: 10 bases; junction bases outside the gene matches: 8. From germline, CDR1 is LNHDA and CDR2 SQIVND (reference sequence). The length of the CDR3 is 13 residues. CDR3 sequence reads: CASTSDRGGPQHF. In DNA form, the CDR3 reads TGTGCCAGTACCTCGGACAGGGGAGGACCCCAGCATTTT.

This CDR3 reads CASSPGQLRSGNTIYF. The CDR3 DNA sequence: TGTGCCAGCTCACCGGGACAGCTCCGCTCTGGAAACACCATATATTTT. V gene TRBV18 combines with J gene TRBJ1-3; TRBD1 agrees at 7 bases. CDR3 size: 16 residues. Germline V gives CDR1 KGHSH, CDR2 LQKENI. V shed 3 bases and J 0 bases; nucleotides not matched to a gene: 5.

The rearrangement links TRBV6-1 to TRBJ2-3; the D gene is possibly TRBD2 (5 bases). Germline CDR1 MNHNS, CDR2 SASEGT. V lost 3 bases and J 1 base, leaving 11 bases between the germline ends. The CDR3 is 15 residues long. The CDR3 sequence: CASSDPGRGTDTQYF. The CDR3 nucleotides read TGTGCCAGCAGTGACCCGGGGAGAGGCACAGATACGCAGTATTTT.